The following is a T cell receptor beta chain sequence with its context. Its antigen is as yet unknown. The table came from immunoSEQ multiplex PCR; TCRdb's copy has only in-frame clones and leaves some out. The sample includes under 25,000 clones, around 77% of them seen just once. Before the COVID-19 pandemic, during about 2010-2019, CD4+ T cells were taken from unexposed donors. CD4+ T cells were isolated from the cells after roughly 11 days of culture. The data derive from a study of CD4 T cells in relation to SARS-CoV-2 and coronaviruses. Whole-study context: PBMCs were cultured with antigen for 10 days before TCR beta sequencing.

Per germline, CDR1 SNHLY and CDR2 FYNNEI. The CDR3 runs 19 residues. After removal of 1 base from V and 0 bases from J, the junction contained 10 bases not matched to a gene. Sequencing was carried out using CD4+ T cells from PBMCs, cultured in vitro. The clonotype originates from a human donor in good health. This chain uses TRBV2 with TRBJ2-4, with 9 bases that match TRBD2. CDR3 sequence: CASSEESSGDPPAKNIQYF. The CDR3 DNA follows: TGTGCCAGCAGTGAAGAGTCTAGCGGGGACCCCCCAGCCAAAAACATTCAGTACTTC.